This TCR beta chain was identified in a study of cytomegalovirus exposure and HLA in healthy donors. Produced via immunoSEQ multiplex PCR; TCRdb's table is partial and in-frame only. The table has 100,000 to 150,000 clones, approximately 91% seen once. A roughly 130-subject validation cohort, separate from the approximately 720-subject first cohort, supplied the donors. This CDR3 contains 16 residues. V lost 0 bases and J lost 4; bases outside the gene matches: 6. CDR1 is MGHRA, CDR2 YSYEKL, per germline. Sequences were obtained from PBMCs. The chain is built from TRBV4-1 and TRBJ2-7; TRBD2 aligns across 10 bases. This TCR derives from a woman aged 18 to 35 in good health and CMV-seronegative. The CDR3 bases are TGCGCCAGCAGCCAAGATCCCAGCGGGAGGGGGTACGAGCAGTACTTC. Protein: CASSQDPSGRGYEQYF.